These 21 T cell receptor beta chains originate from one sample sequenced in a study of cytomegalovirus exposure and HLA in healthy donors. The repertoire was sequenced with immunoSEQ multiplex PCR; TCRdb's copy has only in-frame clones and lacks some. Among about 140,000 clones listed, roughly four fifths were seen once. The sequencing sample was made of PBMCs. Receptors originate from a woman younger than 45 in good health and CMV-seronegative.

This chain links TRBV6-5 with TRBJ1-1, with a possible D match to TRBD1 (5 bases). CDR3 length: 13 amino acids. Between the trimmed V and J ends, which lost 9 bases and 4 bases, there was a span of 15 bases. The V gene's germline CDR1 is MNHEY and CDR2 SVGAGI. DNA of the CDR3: TGTGCCAGTTTGAGGAGAAGGGGCACTGAAGCTTTCTTT. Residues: CASLRRRGTEAFF.

CDR3 nucleotide sequence: TGTGCCAGCAGCCAGCCGGGACAGGGGTTTTTAGGAGGCTACACCTTC. This codes for CASSQPGQGFLGGYTF. The genes are TRBV7-3 and TRBJ1-2; 10 bases are a match to TRBD1. Germline-derived CDR1 and CDR2 are SGHTA and FQGTGA. The CDR3 runs to 16 residues. J lost 8 bases, V lost 5 bases, and 14 bases had no gene match.

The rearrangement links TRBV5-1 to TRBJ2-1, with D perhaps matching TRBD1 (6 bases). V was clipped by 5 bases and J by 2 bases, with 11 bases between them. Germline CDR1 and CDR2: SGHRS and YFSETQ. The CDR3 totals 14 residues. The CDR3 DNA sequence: TGCGCCAGCAGTGAGGACAGCACCTACAATGAGCAGTTCTTC. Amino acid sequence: CASSEDSTYNEQFF.

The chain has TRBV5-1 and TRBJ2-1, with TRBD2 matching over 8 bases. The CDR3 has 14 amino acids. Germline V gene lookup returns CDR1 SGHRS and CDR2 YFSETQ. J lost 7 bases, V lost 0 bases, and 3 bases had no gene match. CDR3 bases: TGCGCCAGCAGCTTGGACGGGGGGGCTAATGAGCAGTTCTTC. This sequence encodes CASSLDGGANEQFF.

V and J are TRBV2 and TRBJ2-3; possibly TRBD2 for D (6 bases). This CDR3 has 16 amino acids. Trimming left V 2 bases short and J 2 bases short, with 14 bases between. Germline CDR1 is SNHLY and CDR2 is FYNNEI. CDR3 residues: CASSERVSGYTDTQYF. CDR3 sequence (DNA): TGTGCCAGCAGTGAACGAGTTAGCGGATACACAGATACGCAGTATTTT.

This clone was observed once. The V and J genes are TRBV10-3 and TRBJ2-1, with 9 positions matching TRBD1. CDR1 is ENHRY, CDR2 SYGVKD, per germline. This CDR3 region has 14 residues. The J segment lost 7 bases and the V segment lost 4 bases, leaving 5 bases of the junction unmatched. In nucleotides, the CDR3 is TGTGCCATCAGTGGAACAGGGGGCAGAAATGAGCAGTTCTTC. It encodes CAISGTGGRNEQFF.

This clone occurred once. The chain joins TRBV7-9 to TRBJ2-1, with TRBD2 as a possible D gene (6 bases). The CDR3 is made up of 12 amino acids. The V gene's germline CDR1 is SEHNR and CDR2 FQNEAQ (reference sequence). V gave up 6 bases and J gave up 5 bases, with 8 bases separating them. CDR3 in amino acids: CASSWTNNEQFF. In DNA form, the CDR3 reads TGTGCCAGCAGTTGGACTAACAATGAGCAGTTCTTC.

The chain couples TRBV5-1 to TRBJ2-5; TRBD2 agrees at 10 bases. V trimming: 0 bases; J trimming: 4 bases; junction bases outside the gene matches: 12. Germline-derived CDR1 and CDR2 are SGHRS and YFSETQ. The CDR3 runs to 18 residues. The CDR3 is CASSLAGSGGAMRETQYF. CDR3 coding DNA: TGCGCCAGCAGCTTGGCCGGGAGCGGGGGGGCTATGAGAGAGACCCAGTACTTC.

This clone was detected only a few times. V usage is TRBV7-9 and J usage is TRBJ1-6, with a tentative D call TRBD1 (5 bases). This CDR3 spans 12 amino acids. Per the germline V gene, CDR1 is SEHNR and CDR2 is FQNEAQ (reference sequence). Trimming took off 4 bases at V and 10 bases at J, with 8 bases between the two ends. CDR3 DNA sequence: TGTGCCAGCAGCTCCCCAGGGTCACCCCTCCACTTT. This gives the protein CASSSPGSPLHF. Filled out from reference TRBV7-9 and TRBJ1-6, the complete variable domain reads DTGVSQNPRHKITKRGQNVTFRCDPISEHNRLYWYRQTLGQGPEFLTYFQNEAQLEKSRLLSDRFSAERPKGSFSTLEIQRTEQGDSAMYLCASSSPGSPLHFGNGTRLTVT.

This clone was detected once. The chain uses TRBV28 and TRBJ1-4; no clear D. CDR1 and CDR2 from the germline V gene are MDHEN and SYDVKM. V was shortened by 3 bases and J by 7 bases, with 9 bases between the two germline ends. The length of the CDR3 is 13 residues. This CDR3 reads CASSFVAGEKLFF. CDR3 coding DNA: TGTGCCAGCAGTTTTGTCGCGGGTGAAAAACTGTTTTTT.

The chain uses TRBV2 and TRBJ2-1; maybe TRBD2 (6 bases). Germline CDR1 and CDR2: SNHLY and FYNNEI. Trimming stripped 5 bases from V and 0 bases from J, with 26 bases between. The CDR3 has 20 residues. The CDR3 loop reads CASSSTRFGSGKSSYNEQFF. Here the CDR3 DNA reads TGTGCCAGCAGTTCGACTAGATTCGGGTCAGGAAAGAGCTCCTACAATGAGCAGTTCTTC. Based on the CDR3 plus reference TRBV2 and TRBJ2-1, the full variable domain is EPEVTQTPSHQVTQMGQEVILRCVPISNHLYFYWYRQILGQKVEFLVSFYNNEISEKSEIFDDQFSVERPDGSNFTLKIRSTKLEDSAMYFCASSSTRFGSGKSSYNEQFFGPGTRLTVL.

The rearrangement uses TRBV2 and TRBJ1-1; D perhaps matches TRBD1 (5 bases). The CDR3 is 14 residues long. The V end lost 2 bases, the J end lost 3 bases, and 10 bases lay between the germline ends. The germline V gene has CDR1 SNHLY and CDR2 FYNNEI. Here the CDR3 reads CASSEFKGYTEAFF. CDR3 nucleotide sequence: TGTGCCAGCAGTGAATTTAAGGGGTACACTGAAGCTTTCTTT.

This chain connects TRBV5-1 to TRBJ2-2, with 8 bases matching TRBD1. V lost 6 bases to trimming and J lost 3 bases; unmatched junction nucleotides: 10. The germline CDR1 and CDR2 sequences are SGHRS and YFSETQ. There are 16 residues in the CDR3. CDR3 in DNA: TGCGCCAGCAAAATGTGGGGACAGGATCACACCGGGGAGCTGTTTTTT. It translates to CASKMWGQDHTGELFF.

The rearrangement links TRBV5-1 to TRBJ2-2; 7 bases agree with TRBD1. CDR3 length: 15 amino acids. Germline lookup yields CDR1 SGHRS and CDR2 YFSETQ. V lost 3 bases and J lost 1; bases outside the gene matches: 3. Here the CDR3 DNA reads TGCGCCAGCAGCTCGGGACAGTTGAACACCGGGGAGCTGTTTTTT. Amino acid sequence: CASSSGQLNTGELFF.

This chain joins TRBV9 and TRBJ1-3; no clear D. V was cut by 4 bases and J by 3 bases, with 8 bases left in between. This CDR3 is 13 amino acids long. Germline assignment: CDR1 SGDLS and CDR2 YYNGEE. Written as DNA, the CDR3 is TGTGCCAGCAGCCCAGTTCGTGGAAACACCATATATTTT. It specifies CASSPVRGNTIYF.

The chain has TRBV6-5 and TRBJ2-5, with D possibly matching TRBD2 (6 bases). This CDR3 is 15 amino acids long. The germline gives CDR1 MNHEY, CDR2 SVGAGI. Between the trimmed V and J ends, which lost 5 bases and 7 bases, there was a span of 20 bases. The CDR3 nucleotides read TGTGCCAGCAGTAACCGCGGCGGGGCCAAGGGGACCCAGTACTTC. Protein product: CASSNRGGAKGTQYF.

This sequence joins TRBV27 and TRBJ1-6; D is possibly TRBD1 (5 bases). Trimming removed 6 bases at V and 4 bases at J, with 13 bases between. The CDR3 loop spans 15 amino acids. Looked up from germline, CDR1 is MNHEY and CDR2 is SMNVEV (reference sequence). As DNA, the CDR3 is TGTGCCAGCAGCCACGACAGCGGGTATAATTCACCCCTCCACTTT. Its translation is CASSHDSGYNSPLHF.

The CDR3 region has the DNA TGTGCCAGTAGTCGACAGGGTATTGGGTACGAGCAGTACTTC. Residues: CASSRQGIGYEQYF. The chain is built from TRBV19 and TRBJ2-7; 7 nucleotides line up with TRBD1. J lost 4 bases, V lost 5 bases, and 8 bases had no gene match. The CDR3 contains 14 residues. The germline gives CDR1 LNHDA, CDR2 SQIVND (reference sequence).

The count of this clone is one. The CDR3 loop reads CASIILMTGVPHNYNSPLHF. DNA of the CDR3: TGTGCCAGCATCATACTAATGACAGGGGTCCCTCATAACTATAATTCACCCCTCCACTTT. This chain joins TRBV21-1 and TRBJ1-6; TRBD1 is the table's D call and was not checked against the DNA. TRBV21-1 is assigned pseudogene status. The CDR3 spans 20 residues.

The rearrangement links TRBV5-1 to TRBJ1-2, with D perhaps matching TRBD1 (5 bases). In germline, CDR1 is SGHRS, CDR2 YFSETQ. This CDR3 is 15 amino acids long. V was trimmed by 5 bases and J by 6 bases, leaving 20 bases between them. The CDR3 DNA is TGCGCCAGCAGGGATCCGTCCGGGGGTGATAATGGCTACACCTTC. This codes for CASRDPSGGDNGYTF.

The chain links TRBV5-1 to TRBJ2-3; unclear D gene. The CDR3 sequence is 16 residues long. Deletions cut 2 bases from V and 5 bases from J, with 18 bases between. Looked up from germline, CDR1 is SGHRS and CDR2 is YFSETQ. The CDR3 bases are TGCGCCAGCAGCTTTGGGTTGGCTCTAGGCGGAGATACGCAGTATTTT. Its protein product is CASSFGLALGGDTQYF.